This is a list of T cell receptor beta chains from one sample in a study of beta chain features in type 1 diabetes. Only in-frame clones appear in the TCRdb table, and some are missing; sequencing was by immunoSEQ multiplex PCR. The table has around 310,000 clones, approximately 11% seen once. The sample comprised naive CD4+ T cells from blood. These receptors were taken from a woman aged 25 to 39 in good health. Both conserved end residues are part of each CDR3. The order of the fields is J gene, clone size, D gene, V gene, CDR3 DNA, CDR3 protein. A D gene is named only where the DNA matches it firmly. Size is omitted from some rows. Given values are once, few, many or a class for expanded clones.

>TRBJ2-3|.|.|TRBV19
TGTGCCAGTAGCACGGGGGATACGCAGTATTTT
CASSTGDTQYF
>TRBJ2-3|.|TRBD2|TRBV7-2
TGTGCCAGCAGCTTAAGGCAGCTCGGACTAGCAAGCACAGATACGCAGTATTTT
CASSLRQLGLASTDTQYF
>TRBJ2-1|.|TRBD1|TRBV7-2
TGTGCCAGCAGCTTATTGAGCAAGACAGGGGCTACCTACAATGAGCAGTTCTTC
CASSLLSKTGATYNEQFF
>TRBJ2-7|.|TRBD1|TRBV5-1
TGCGCCAGCAGCTTGGCGCAGGGGGCGAGCTCCTACGAGCAGTACTTC
CASSLAQGASSYEQYF
>TRBJ2-5|few|.|TRBV7-3
TGTGCCAGCAGCTTAACGTTCGTCGAGACCCAGTACTTC
CASSLTFVETQYF
>TRBJ1-5|.|TRBD1|TRBV7-9
TGTGCCAGCAGCCGACAGGGGAATCAGCCCCAGCATTTT
CASSRQGNQPQHF
>TRBJ2-7|.|TRBD1|TRBV28
TGTGCCAGCAGCCAGACCGGGACAGGGGGAGGCGAGCAGTACTTC
CASSQTGTGGGEQYF
>TRBJ2-1|.|TRBD2|TRBV2
TGTGCCAGCACCAGAGCGGGAGGATTCTACAATGAGCAGTTCTTC
CASTRAGGFYNEQFF
>TRBJ1-1|.|.|TRBV29-1
TGCAGCGCCGACAGGTTTACTGAAGCTTTCTTT
CSADRFTEAFF
>TRBJ1-2|.|.|TRBV18
TGTGCCAGCTCACCCGGTAACAGCGGCTACACCTTC
CASSPGNSGYTF
>TRBJ2-7|.|TRBD1|TRBV30
TGTGCCTGGAGTGTACAATGGGACAGGACCTACGAGCAGTACTTC
CAWSVQWDRTYEQYF
>TRBJ2-1|.|TRBD2|TRBV10-3
TGTGCCATCAGTGACTTAGCGGGAGGGCCTGGGAATGAGCAGTTCTTC
CAISDLAGGPGNEQFF
>TRBJ2-7|.|.|TRBV30
TGTGCCTGGAGTCCCTACTCCGAGCAGTACTTC
CAWSPYSEQYF
>TRBJ2-1|few|TRBD2|TRBV10-3
TGTGCCATCAGTGATCCCTTTGTCGGACTAGAGTATAGGAATGAGCAGTTCTTC
CAISDPFVGLEYRNEQFF
>TRBJ2-7|.|.|TRBV14
TGTGCCAGCAGCCACCAGGGGTACGAGCAGTACTTC
CASSHQGYEQYF
>TRBJ2-7|.|.|TRBV28
TGTGCCAGCAGTCTGCAGGGGACCTACGAGCAGTACTTC
CASSLQGTYEQYF
>TRBJ1-5|.|TRBD1|TRBV30
TGTGCCTGGAGTGTATTCTCGGGACAGGGGCATCAGCCCCAGCATTTT
CAWSVFSGQGHQPQHF
>TRBJ2-4|few|.|TRBV21-1
TGTGCCAGGTCACCGGGACAGGGGCCGAGGGGGAAAAACATTCAGTACTTC
CARSPGQGPRGKNIQYF
>TRBJ2-2|.|.|TRBV5-4
TGTGCCAGCAGCTTGGGAGGAAACACTCCCGGGGAGCTGTTTTTT
CASSLGGNTPGELFF
>TRBJ1-3|.|.|TRBV5-4
TGTGCCAGCAGCGTCGATAGAGACACCATATATTTT
CASSVDRDTIYF
>TRBJ2-3|.|TRBD2|TRBV5-1
TGCGCCAGCAGCCAGACTAGCGGAGGCACAGATACGCAGTATTTT
CASSQTSGGTDTQYF
>TRBJ1-1|.|TRBD1|TRBV6-5
TGTGCCACCTCAGGGGGAACTGAAGCTTTCTTT
CATSGGTEAFF
>TRBJ1-5|few|.|TRBV28
TGTGCCAGCCAAGCGGGGGGCCTTCAGCCCCAGCATTTT
CASQAGGLQPQHF
>TRBJ1-5|few|TRBD1|TRBV7-9
TGTGCCAGCAGCCCGTACGGGACAGGGACGACTCAGCCCCAGCATTTT
CASSPYGTGTTQPQHF
>TRBJ2-3|few|.|TRBV25-1
TGTGCCAGCAGTGAATGGAGGACTACGTCAGATACGCAGTATTTT
CASSEWRTTSDTQYF
>TRBJ2-4|.|TRBD1|TRBV6-6
TGTGCCAGCACTAAACTTGGGACAGGTTCCAAAAACATTCAGTACTTC
CASTKLGTGSKNIQYF
>TRBJ2-1|.|TRBD1|TRBV28
TGTGCCAGCAGTTTAATAGGGGGCCGGAATGAGCAGTTCTTC
CASSLIGGRNEQFF
>TRBJ1-1|few|.|TRBV29-1
TGCAGCGTCTACCGGGGTAACACTGAAGCTTTCTTT
CSVYRGNTEAFF
>TRBJ2-3|few|TRBD2|TRBV4-2
TGTGCCAGCAGCCAAGTTTCCCGGACTAGCGGGAGACGAGATACGCAGTATTTT
CASSQVSRTSGRRDTQYF
>TRBJ2-2|few|TRBD1|TRBV9
TGTGCCAGCAGCGTAGGGACAGGGGTGGACACCGGGGAGCTGTTTTTT
CASSVGTGVDTGELFF
>TRBJ2-6|many|.|TRBV4-3
TGCGCCAGCAGCCCATTGTCAGCCAACGTCCTGACTTTC
CASSPLSANVLTF
>TRBJ1-5|.|TRBD1|TRBV19
TGTGCCAGTAGAGGGACAGTCCTTGATCAGCCCCAGCATTTT
CASRGTVLDQPQHF
>TRBJ2-3|.|TRBD2|TRBV27
TGTGCCAGCAGTTCCACCCGACTAGCGGGTAGCACAGATACGCAGTATTTT
CASSSTRLAGSTDTQYF